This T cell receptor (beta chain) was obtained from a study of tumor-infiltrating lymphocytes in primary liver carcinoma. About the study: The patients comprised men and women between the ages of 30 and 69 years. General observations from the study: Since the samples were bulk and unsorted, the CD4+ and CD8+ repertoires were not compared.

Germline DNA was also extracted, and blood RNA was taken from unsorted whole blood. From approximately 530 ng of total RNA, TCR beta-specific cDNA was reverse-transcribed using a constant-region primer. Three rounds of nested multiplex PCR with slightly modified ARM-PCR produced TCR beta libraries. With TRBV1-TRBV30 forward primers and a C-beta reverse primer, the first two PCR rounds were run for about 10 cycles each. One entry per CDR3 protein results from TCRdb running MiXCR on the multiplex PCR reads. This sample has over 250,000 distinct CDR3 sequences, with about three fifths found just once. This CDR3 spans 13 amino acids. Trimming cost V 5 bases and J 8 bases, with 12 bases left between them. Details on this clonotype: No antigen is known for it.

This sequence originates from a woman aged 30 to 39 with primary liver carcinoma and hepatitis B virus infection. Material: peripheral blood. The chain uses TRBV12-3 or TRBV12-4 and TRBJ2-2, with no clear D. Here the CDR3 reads CASSMLTIGELFF. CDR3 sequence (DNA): TGTGCCAGCAGTATGCTTACTATTGGGGAGCTGTTTTTT.